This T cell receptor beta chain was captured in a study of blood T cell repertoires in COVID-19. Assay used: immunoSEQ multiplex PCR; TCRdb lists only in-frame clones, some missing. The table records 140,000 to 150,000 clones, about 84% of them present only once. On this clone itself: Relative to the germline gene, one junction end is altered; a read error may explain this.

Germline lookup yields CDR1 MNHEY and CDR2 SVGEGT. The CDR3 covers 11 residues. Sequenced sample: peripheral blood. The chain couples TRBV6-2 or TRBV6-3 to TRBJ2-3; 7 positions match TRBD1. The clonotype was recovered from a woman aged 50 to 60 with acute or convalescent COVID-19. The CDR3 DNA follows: TGTGCCGGCAGTCGGGACAGTACGCAGTATTTT. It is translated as CAGSRDSTQYF.